This TCR beta chain was obtained from a study of blood T cell repertoires in COVID-19. Overall study context: Samples representing acute and convalescent COVID-19 were sourced from the United States, Italy and Spain.

How the authors handled the data: Researchers report that nucleated cell counts were estimated from reference gene primer amplification. Profiled with immunoSEQ multiplex PCR; TCRdb holds only in-frame clones, not every one. V, J and clone size derive from that table, while D and trimming were established from the DNA sequence. The sample lists nearly 300,000 clones; roughly 89% were seen once. The sample taken for sequencing was PBMCs or T cells enriched from blood (not recorded which). The clonotype originates from a woman between 50 and 59 years old who had been exposed to COVID-19.

The CDR3 DNA reads as TGTGCCAGCAGTTACGCGCTGAGCGGAGATACGCAGTATTTT. Amino acids: CASSYALSGDTQYF. The chain has TRBV6-5 and TRBJ2-3, with a weak D call TRBD2 (5 bases). This CDR3 is 14 amino acids long. The V gene's germline CDR1 is MNHEY and CDR2 SVGAGI. Trimming removed 2 bases from V and 5 bases from J, with 11 bases in between.